This note documents a single T cell receptor beta chain sequence. Authors' data handling: Amplifying reference gene primers gave estimates of nucleated cell counts. The repertoire was sequenced with immunoSEQ multiplex PCR; TCRdb's copy has only in-frame clones and lacks some. The V and J calls and clone size come from that table; D and trimming were worked out from the DNA. Among about 180,000 clones listed, approximately 85% were seen once. This record belongs to a study of blood T cell repertoires in COVID-19. As for the study in general: There were acute and convalescent COVID-19 samples, and they came from the United States, Italy and Spain. The analysed material was cDNA or gDNA that came from T cells, B-cell-depleted T cells, or PBMCs.

V shed 5 bases and J shed 6 bases, with 17 bases lying between them. In germline, CDR1 is SEHNR, CDR2 FQNEAQ (reference sequence). The CDR3 is 14 amino acids. Source material: peripheral blood. The J gene is TRBJ2-7, the V gene TRBV7-9; weak D call: TRBD1 (6 bases). The receptor's source is a human donor with active or convalescent COVID-19. The donor label of this sample is uncertain. CDR3 region: CASSPPLTGAEQYF. CDR3 in DNA: TGTGCCAGCAGCCCGCCGTTGACAGGAGCCGAGCAGTACTTC.